Below, 21 T cell receptor beta chains from the same sample are listed, as sequenced in a study of cytomegalovirus exposure and HLA in healthy donors. PCR employed 60 Vbeta and 13 Jbeta primers. Sequencing used immunoSEQ multiplex PCR; TCRdb keeps in-frame clones, though not all of them. Of roughly 72,000 clones detected, roughly 81% appear once; the ten largest clones hold about an eighth. Sample: PBMCs. These receptors were taken from a human donor in good health.

The gene calls are TRBV29-1 and TRBJ2-1; 9 bases are a match to TRBD2. Germline V gene sequence: CDR1 SQVTM, CDR2 ANQGSEA. The trim removed 3 bases at V and 6 bases at J, leaving 6 bases unmatched. The CDR3 consists of 14 residues. The CDR3 loop is CSVEGSGRPNEQFF. For the CDR3, the DNA is TGCAGCGTTGAGGGGAGCGGGAGGCCCAATGAGCAGTTCTTC.

The chain links TRBV7-2 to TRBJ2-6, with a weak D call TRBD1 (6 bases). Germline V gene data show CDR1 as SGHTA and CDR2 as FQGNSA. This CDR3 has 17 amino acids. V was cut by 4 bases and J by 4 bases, with 17 bases left in between. The CDR3 DNA reads TGTGCCAGCAGCTCAATAGTGGGGGCGGAGGGGGCCAACGTCCTGACTTTC. Amino acid sequence: CASSSIVGAEGANVLTF. Supplemented by reference TRBV7-2 and TRBJ2-6, the full variable domain reads GAGVSQSPSNKVTEKGKDVELRCDPISGHTALYWYRQSLGQGLEFLIYFQGNSAPDKSGLPSDRFSAERTGGSVSTLTIQRTQQEDSAVYLCASSSIVGAEGANVLTFGAGSRLTVL.

J is TRBJ1-1 and V is TRBV5-4; 10 bases align to TRBD1. The germline V gene encodes CDR1 SGHNT and CDR2 YYREEE (reference sequence). This CDR3 has 15 amino acids. V was clipped by 6 bases and J by 4 bases; unmatched bases: 9. The CDR3 reads CASMPRDRGGTEAFF. CDR3 nucleotide sequence: TGTGCCAGCATGCCCCGGGACAGGGGAGGCACTGAAGCTTTCTTT.

V and J are TRBV5-1 and TRBJ2-7; a weak D match, TRBD1 (6 bases). Per the germline V gene, CDR1 is SGHRS and CDR2 is YFSETQ. Trimming cost V 4 bases and J 7 bases, with 18 bases left between them. CDR3 length: 14 amino acids. The DNA for the CDR3 is TGCGCCAGCAGCCCTACAGGGAGTCAGGGGGAGCAGTACTTC. This gives the protein CASSPTGSQGEQYF.

This clone has more than one count but fewer than ten. The J gene is TRBJ1-4, the V gene TRBV19, with D perhaps TRBD1 (5 bases). CDR1 is LNHDA, CDR2 SQIVND, per germline (reference sequence). V was cut by 6 bases and J by 14 bases, with 13 bases left in between. This CDR3 is built from 11 residues. CDR3 nucleotides: TGTGCCAGTAGAGGGGCGTGGGGTCTGTTTTTT. Its translation: CASRGAWGLFF.

V is TRBV5-1 and J is TRBJ1-4, with 8 bases aligning to TRBD1. Looked up from germline, CDR1 is SGHRS and CDR2 is YFSETQ. V lost 3 bases and J lost 7; bases outside the gene matches: 8. The CDR3 extends over 15 amino acids. The CDR3 bases are TGCGCCAGCAGCTCCCAGACAGGGGTGGGTGAAAAACTGTTTTTT. Protein product: CASSSQTGVGEKLFF.

This chain links TRBV2 with TRBJ1-1, with D maybe TRBD1 (6 bases). This CDR3 is built from 13 residues. Trimming pared 9 bases from V and 3 bases from J, leaving 14 bases between. CDR1 and CDR2 (germline): SNHLY, FYNNEI. The CDR3 DNA sequence: TGTGCCAGTGGACAGACTCCCGACACTGAAGCTTTCTTT. Residues: CASGQTPDTEAFF. The full variable domain, completed using reference TRBV2 and TRBJ1-1, is EPEVTQTPSHQVTQMGQEVILRCVPISNHLYFYWYRQILGQKVEFLVSFYNNEISEKSEIFDDQFSVERPDGSNFTLKIRSTKLEDSAMYFCASGQTPDTEAFFGQGTRLTVV.

This clone has more than one count but fewer than ten. This chain links TRBV7-9 with TRBJ1-6; no firm D call. Trimming stripped 0 bases from V and 7 bases from J, with 13 bases between. Germline V gene lookup returns CDR1 SEHNR and CDR2 FQNEAQ (reference sequence). The length of the CDR3 is 16 residues. CDR3 amino acids: CASSLALGSRNSPLHF. The CDR3 nucleotides read TGTGCCAGCAGCTTAGCATTGGGCAGTCGGAATTCACCCCTCCACTTT.

This clone occurred once. The chain combines TRBV10-2 with TRBJ2-5; the match to TRBD2 covers 9 bases. CDR1 WSHSY and CDR2 SAAADI come from the germline V gene. The V segment lost 6 bases and the J segment 10 bases; nucleotides outside the gene matches: 9. The CDR3 is 13 amino acids. CDR3 sequence (DNA): TGCGCCAGCAGCCCGACTAGCGGAGACGTCCAGTACTTC. Residues: CASSPTSGDVQYF.

The chain uses TRBV30 and TRBJ2-1; 7 positions agree with TRBD1. Looked up from germline, CDR1 is GTSNPN and CDR2 is SVGIG (reference sequence). The CDR3 runs to 13 residues. The J segment lost 11 bases and the V segment lost 4 bases, leaving 11 bases of the junction unmatched. Here the CDR3 reads CAWTSGTANKQFF. CDR3 nucleotides: TGTGCCTGGACTTCCGGGACAGCGAACAAGCAGTTCTTC. Variable domain in full (rest from reference TRBV30 and TRBJ2-1): SQTIHQWPATLVQPVGSPLSLECTVEGTSNPNLYWYRQAAGRGLQLLFYSVGIGQISSEVPQNLSASRPQDRQFILSSKKLLLSDSGFYLCAWTSGTANKQFFGPGTRLTVL.

The chain is built from TRBV7-9 and TRBJ1-2; 12 bases are a match to TRBD1. The V segment lost 4 bases and the J segment 2 bases; nucleotides outside the gene matches: 8. The CDR3 totals 17 residues. The germline V gene encodes CDR1 SEHNR and CDR2 FQNEAQ (reference sequence). CDR3 residues: CASSSFPGTGGNYGYTF. As DNA, the CDR3 is TGTGCCAGCAGCTCCTTTCCAGGGACAGGGGGCAACTATGGCTACACCTTC.

In this sample, this clone turned up a few times. The chain employs TRBV14 and TRBJ2-3; TRBD1 might be the D (6 bases). Trimming removed 4 bases at V and 0 bases at J, with 14 bases between. The CDR3 loop spans 16 amino acids. CDR1 and CDR2 from the germline V gene are SGHDN and FVKESK. The CDR3 loop is CASSPPTGFSTDTQYF. In DNA form, the CDR3 reads TGTGCCAGCAGCCCTCCTACAGGGTTTAGCACAGATACGCAGTATTTT. Full variable domain (remainder filled in from reference TRBV14 and TRBJ2-3): EAGVTQFPSHSVIEKGQTVTLRCDPISGHDNLYWYRRVMGKEIKFLLHFVKESKQDESGMPNNRFLAERTGGTYSTLKVQPAELEDSGVYFCASSPPTGFSTDTQYFGPGTRLTVL.

The chain combines TRBV20-1 with TRBJ2-1; 7 bases map to TRBD2. The CDR3 spans 11 residues. CDR1 DFQATT and CDR2 SNEGSKA come from the germline V gene (reference sequence). Germline trimming cut 3 bases from V and 12 bases from J; bases unmatched to any gene: 5. The CDR3 spells CSARGEGGQFF. The CDR3, as DNA: TGCAGTGCTAGGGGGGAGGGTGGGCAGTTCTTC.

Written as DNA, the CDR3 is TGTGCCAGCAGCTTAGTCCTACAGGGGAGCGGCTACACCTTC. Encoded protein: CASSLVLQGSGYTF. The gene calls are TRBV7-9 and TRBJ1-2; 7 nucleotides align to TRBD1. This CDR3 region has 14 residues. Germline V lookup: CDR1 SEHNR, CDR2 FQNEAQ (reference sequence). V trimming: 1 base; J trimming: 8 bases; junction bases outside the gene matches: 7.

The chain carries TRBV7-6 and TRBJ1-1; 7 bases fit TRBD1. Germline CDR1 is SGHVS and CDR2 is FNYEAQ. CDR3 size: 15 residues. V shed 5 bases, J shed 6 bases, and the junction held 12 bases outside the gene matches. CDR3 region: CASSPGTERISEAFF. The CDR3 DNA reads as TGTGCCAGCAGCCCTGGGACAGAGAGAATTTCTGAAGCTTTCTTT.

This chain joins TRBV6-5 and TRBJ2-7; tentative D call: TRBD1 (6 bases). CDR1 and CDR2 from the germline V gene are MNHEY and SVGAGI. This CDR3 comprises 15 residues. Trimming removed 5 bases from V and 0 bases from J, with 14 bases in between. CDR3 DNA: TGTGCCAGCAGTGGCGCCGACAGGCCCTCCTACGAGCAGTACTTC. Its protein product is CASSGADRPSYEQYF.

About this clone itself: The sample holds other DNA sequences that translate to the same CDR3. The chain couples TRBV9 to TRBJ1-1; TRBD1 might be the D (5 bases). V was trimmed by 3 bases and J by 2 bases, leaving 8 bases between them. CDR1 and CDR2 from the germline V gene are SGDLS and YYNGEE. The CDR3 runs to 13 residues. CDR3 region: CASSADRNTEAFF. In DNA, the CDR3 is TGTGCCAGCAGCGCTGACAGAAACACTGAAGCTTTCTTT.

The CDR3 spells CASSQSARRTGYTF. CDR3 bases: TGTGCCAGCAGCCAATCGGCCAGGCGAACGGGCTACACCTTC. This rearrangement joins TRBV16 to TRBJ1-2; D call uncertain. V lost 0 bases and J 8 bases, leaving 13 bases between the germline ends. CDR3 size: 14 residues. CDR1 and CDR2 from the germline V gene are KGHSY and FQNENV.

The V and J genes are TRBV18 and TRBJ2-6; D not resolved. There are 13 residues in the CDR3. V gave up 6 bases and J gave up 13 bases, with 16 bases separating them. Germline-derived CDR1 and CDR2 are KGHSH and LQKENI. The CDR3 loop reads CASSPTAAQVLTF. Here the CDR3 DNA reads TGTGCCAGCTCCCCCACGGCGGCGCAGGTCCTGACTTTC.

The rearrangement uses TRBV6-1 and TRBJ2-7, with D perhaps matching TRBD1 (5 bases). Trimming took off 0 bases at V and 8 bases at J, with 11 bases between the two ends. The CDR3 is 13 residues long. Germline CDR1 reads MNHNS; CDR2 reads SASEGT. The CDR3 DNA follows: TGTGCCAGCAGTGAAGCGTGGGCAGGGCAGCAGTACTTC. Translation: CASSEAWAGQQYF.

The rearrangement links TRBV27 to TRBJ2-7; a possible D gene is TRBD1 (6 bases). Trimming took 4 bases from V and 6 from J, leaving 22 bases between them. CDR3 length equals 16 residues. Per the germline V gene, CDR1 is MNHEY and CDR2 is SMNVEV (reference sequence). The CDR3 nucleotides are TGTGCCAGCAGTTCCGCCCACCGGGACACCCCACCCGAGCAGTACTTC. Residues: CASSSAHRDTPPEQYF.